The clone carrying this TCR beta chain was observed at least ten times. Its antigen is as yet unknown. The sample is drawn from a study of CD8+CD57+ T cells in acquired aplastic anemia. Study-level information: Yields of DNA that came from sorted CD4+ and CD8+ cells averaged about 3.3 ug. On average, healthy donors gave approximately 11 million reads for CD4+ cells. General study results and limits: Overlapping CD8+ CDR3 repertoires of patients and controls contained around 30 shared sequences.

The V gene end was trimmed by 4 bases and the J gene end by 7 bases; junction bases not matched to a gene: 5. This CDR3 is built from 14 residues. Germline values: CDR1 LNHDA, CDR2 SQIVND (reference sequence). Genomic DNA templated the TCR beta VDJ and CDR3 profiling. MiXCR, applied by TCRdb to the reads, yields one record per CDR3 protein. The sample shows about 160,000 distinct CDR3 sequences, roughly 40% of them seen only once. Sequenced: sorted CD4+, CD8+, or CD8+CD57+ T cells (not recorded which) from PBMCs. The sequence derives from a human donor in good health. The gene calls are TRBV19 and TRBJ2-2; 8 bases line up with TRBD1. CDR3 residues: CASSTGTGIGELFF. The CDR3 DNA follows: TGTGCCAGTAGTACCGGGACAGGTATCGGGGAGCTGTTTTTT.